These 11 T cell receptor beta chains originate from one sample sequenced in a study of cytomegalovirus exposure and HLA in healthy donors (dated by TCRdb to about 2017). The library was built by means of the immunoSEQ multiplex PCR assay. TCRdb carries this immuneACCESS record with in-frame sequences only. Its versions omit some clonotypes, under half of them owing to an unresolved V gene in the studies checked, with the rest unexplained. The sample profile shows 130,000 to 150,000 clones; roughly 87% of them were found once. The ten top clones hold 9% of the sample. The sample taken for sequencing was PBMCs. The receptors shown here come from a woman aged 18-35 years in good health and CMV-seropositive.

CDR3 sequence (DNA): TGTGCCAGCAGCACTTATACAGGGGGCCGGGAAAAACTGTTTTTT. It codes for CASSTYTGGREKLFF. This rearrangement joins TRBV5-6 to TRBJ1-4; TRBD1 matches 9 bases. V dropped 4 bases and J dropped 8; count of bases not matched to a gene: 9. From germline, CDR1 is SGHDT and CDR2 YYEEEE. The CDR3 sequence is 15 residues long.

The chain combines TRBV5-4 with TRBJ1-3; TRBD1 agrees at 9 bases. Germline lookup yields CDR1 SGHNT and CDR2 YYREEE (reference sequence). The CDR3 is made up of 15 amino acids. With 5 bases clipped from V and 4 bases from J, the junction kept 7 bases outside the gene matches. Here the CDR3 reads CASSVQGAGGNTIYF. The DNA of the CDR3 is TGTGCCAGCAGTGTACAGGGGGCAGGCGGAAACACCATATATTTT.

This clone has a handful of counts. The rearrangement links TRBV7-9 to TRBJ1-2; 8 nucleotides match TRBD1. With V trimmed by 6 bases and J by 5 bases, 5 bases remained unmatched. This CDR3 has 13 residues. Per germline, CDR1 SEHNR and CDR2 FQNEAQ (reference sequence). DNA for the CDR3: TGTGCCAGCAGTAAGACAGGGGAGTATGGCTACACCTTC. Translating gives CASSKTGEYGYTF.

The J gene is TRBJ1-6, the V gene TRBV6-1, with D perhaps TRBD1 (5 bases). CDR3 size: 15 residues. Trimming cost V 6 bases and J 10 bases, with 19 bases left between them. Germline CDR1 MNHNS, CDR2 SASEGT. The CDR3 region has the DNA TGTGCCAGCAGACAAAAAGACAGTTCTGGATCACCCCTCCACTTT. Translating gives CASRQKDSSGSPLHF.

The chain uses TRBV4-3 and TRBJ1-4, with TRBD1 matching 7 bases. The CDR3 runs to 15 residues. Germline trimming cut 4 bases from V and 7 bases from J; bases unmatched to any gene: 9. From germline, CDR1 is LGHNA and CDR2 YSLEER. Here the CDR3 DNA reads TGCGCCAGCAGCCCGCTCCCGGACAGGCTTGAAAAACTGTTTTTT. It is translated as CASSPLPDRLEKLFF.

The rearrangement joins TRBV9 to TRBJ1-2; D perhaps matches TRBD1 (5 bases). Germline V gene data show CDR1 as SGDLS and CDR2 as YYNGEE. V gave up 3 bases and J gave up 4 bases, with 19 bases separating them. The CDR3 consists of 16 residues. The CDR3 DNA reads as TGTGCCAGCAGCGACAACAGACAGTATAGGTTCTATGGCTACACCTTC. Protein sequence: CASSDNRQYRFYGYTF.

The chain is built from TRBV2 and TRBJ1-2, with 9 bases identical to TRBD1. After removal of 6 bases from V and 4 bases from J, the junction contained 12 bases not matched to a gene. This CDR3 contains 16 residues. The germline gives CDR1 SNHLY, CDR2 FYNNEI. DNA for the CDR3: TGTGCCAGCAGGGGACAGGGTCTGAGAGGAGGCTATGGCTACACCTTC. The encoded protein is CASRGQGLRGGYGYTF.

This rearrangement joins TRBV9 to TRBJ1-5, with D unresolved. The germline V gene encodes CDR1 SGDLS and CDR2 YYNGEE. The V and J ends lost 6 bases and 6 bases respectively, with 13 bases between them. This CDR3 contains 13 residues. This CDR3 reads CASISRRGQPQHF. The CDR3 DNA sequence: TGTGCCAGCATTTCAAGGCGGGGTCAGCCCCAGCATTTT. The whole variable domain, remainder taken from reference TRBV9 and TRBJ1-5, is DSGVTQTPKHLITATGQRVTLRCSPRSGDLSVYWYQQSLDQGLQFLIQYYNGEERAKGNILERFSAQQFPDLHSELNLSSLELGDSALYFCASISRRGQPQHFGDGTRLSIL.

This clone came up once. The chain has TRBV19 and TRBJ1-1, with D uncertain. V was clipped by 4 bases and J by 2 bases, with 11 bases between them. Looked up from germline, CDR1 is LNHDA and CDR2 is SQIVND (reference sequence). The CDR3 runs 14 residues. The CDR3 bases are TGTGCCAGTAGTAAACTATTGACTAACACTGAAGCTTTCTTT. Translated: CASSKLLTNTEAFF. The variable domain in full, completed from reference TRBV19 and TRBJ1-1, reads DGGITQSPKYLFRKEGQNVTLSCEQNLNHDAMYWYRQDPGQGLRLIYYSQIVNDFQKGDIAEGYSVSREKKESFPLTVTSAQKNPTAFYLCASSKLLTNTEAFFGQGTRLTVV.

Worth noting for this clone: The same CDR3 can be traced to other DNA sequences in this sample. The V call is TRBV5-1, the J call TRBJ2-1, with TRBD2 matching 11 bases. CDR3 length equals 15 residues. The germline V gene encodes CDR1 SGHRS and CDR2 YFSETQ. J lost 5 bases, V lost 0 bases, and 1 base had no gene match. The CDR3, as DNA: TGCGCCAGCAGCTTGGTAGCGGGGGGGAACAATGAGCAGTTCTTC. It codes for CASSLVAGGNNEQFF.

The chain links TRBV29-1 to TRBJ1-2, with 8 bases lining up with TRBD1. This CDR3 comprises 13 residues. Germline CDR1 is SQVTM and CDR2 is ANQGSEA. V lost 5 bases, J lost 4 bases, and 6 bases stayed unmatched. Here the CDR3 reads CSVTVGQGYGYTF. In nucleotides, the CDR3 is TGCAGCGTTACCGTTGGACAGGGCTATGGCTACACCTTC.